A selection of T cell receptor beta chains follows, all from one sample in a study of shared clonotypes between healthy human individuals. Profiled with immunoSEQ multiplex PCR; TCRdb holds only in-frame clones, not every one. The sample includes 2 million to 3 million clones, approximately 94% of them seen just once. Sequenced material: naive CD4+ T cells from PBMCs. These receptors were taken from a man aged 18 to 30 in good health. Some clones in this sample may be carry-over from other donors' samples. The conserved cysteine and the conserved F or W are not part of the CDR3 here.

V	CDR3
TRBV18	ASSQSGPGEQY
TRBV5-1	ASRAGTGTSYEQY
TRBV7-9	ASSFSGTVAEAF
TRBV5-1	ASSLRPPSGNTIY
TRBV5-1	ASSLIGRYTDTQY
TRBV11-2	ASSFAGSGEQY
TRBV14	ASSHPPSRPVSEQY
TRBV9	ATGRNIGEAF
TRBV7-9	ASSLAGQGWNTEAF
TRBV13	ASSLDRDKTQY
TRBV7-9	ASALDSNYGYT
TRBV5-1	ASSLQGLGYNEQF
TRBV11-2	ASSPLPVNTEAF
TRBV19	ASSIEGTSGLRSYNEQF
TRBV27	ASSRTGTGGRQPQH
TRBV9	ASSVAPPRQGLETQY
TRBV4-2	ASRSGRSTDTQY
TRBV11-2	ASSFTSGSSYEQY
TRBV20-1	SARDRTEAF
TRBV7-2	ASSLHEVEKLF
TRBV14	ASSTNLLAGETQY
TRBV28	ASSLSGTKETQY
TRBV11-3	ASSDNGGSEAF
TRBV27	ASSLSGRELF
TRBV7-2	ASSQSGQGASDTQY
TRBV28	ASSSHGTLDYEQY
TRBV18	ASSPQADGYT
TRBV5-1	ASSQRGLAGGEQY
TRBV5-4	ASSLADRGGGYT
TRBV27	ASLGYEGTGALNYGYT
TRBV7-9	ASSLGQGDSPPLH
TRBV9	ASSVGIGGPATQY
TRBV15	ATSRRDGELF
TRBV28	ASGSTGAPYEQY
TRBV19	ASREENGGPDYGYT
TRBV28	ASRIDHSEAF
TRBV6-1	ASREPDRVRPQH
TRBV5-1	ASTPVAVYNEQF
TRBV5-1	ASSSQGIHNEQF
TRBV19	ASSKGAPYGYT
TRBV5-1	ASSLVLAGKTQY
TRBV27	ASSSQGLAHNNEQF
TRBV15	ATSRDSYGELF
TRBV2	ASSRTGVQAF
TRBV5-1	ASSTNTGNTEAF
TRBV6-6	ASRGLGTGELF
TRBV11-1	ASSLSGVGSTEAF
TRBV18	ASSQDPESYGYT
TRBV19	ASSSPREAANYGYT
TRBV6-6	ASGKNNEQF
TRBV6-1	ASRRQNQPQH
TRBV5-1	ASSLAPGQGSGNTIY
TRBV30	ASRTGNTGELF
TRBV7-9	ASSLGTGENTEAF